These 15 T cell receptor beta chains came from one sample sequenced in a study of post-analysis software for immune sequencing data. Broader study findings: When patients were compared with controls, a handful of TRBV segments were more frequent, TRBV5-6, TRBV5-1 and TRBV20-1 among them.

For these receptors, no antigen is known. The library was made from cDNA and included unique molecular identifiers. TCRdb reprocessed the PCR reads via MiXCR and lists one record per CDR3 protein. The table lists about 760,000 distinct CDR3 sequences, 25% to 30% of them singletons. Sequencing input: blood. Receptors were obtained from a girl between 5 and 17 years old with multiple sclerosis.

This clonotype was seen at least ten times. This chain joins TRBV28 and TRBJ2-7; the D is unclear. Germline assignment: CDR1 MDHEN and CDR2 SYDVKM. Trimming cost V 1 base and J 3 bases, with 7 bases left between them. This CDR3 contains 13 residues. Here the CDR3 reads CASSLSLLYEQYF. The CDR3 coding sequence is TGTGCCAGCAGTTTATCACTTCTCTACGAGCAGTACTTC.

This clonotype has just a few counts. The chain's CDR3 is CASSRPPAGGIQETQYF. For the CDR3, the DNA is TGTGCCAGCAGCCGACCCCCAGCGGGAGGGATACAAGAGACCCAGTACTTC. The chain has TRBV7-9 and TRBJ2-5; 10 nucleotides line up with TRBD2. CDR1 and CDR2 from the germline V gene are SEHNR and FQNEAQ (reference sequence). The CDR3 runs 17 residues. The junction had 11 bases not matched to a gene; V was cut back by 5 bases and J by 2 bases. The variable domain in full, completed from reference TRBV7-9 and TRBJ2-5, reads DTGVSQNPRHKITKRGQNVTFRCDPISEHNRLYWYRQTLGQGPEFLTYFQNEAQLEKSRLLSDRFSAERPKGSFSTLEIQRTEQGDSAMYLCASSRPPAGGIQETQYFGPGTRLLVL.

This chain uses TRBV7-8 with TRBJ2-7; 8 positions match TRBD1. In germline, CDR1 is SGHVS, CDR2 FQNEAQ. This CDR3 has 16 amino acids. J gave up 3 bases and V 4 bases, and 11 bases lay outside the gene matches. The CDR3 spells CASSSPGQGHLYEQYF. Written as DNA, the CDR3 is TGTGCCAGCAGCTCGCCCGGACAGGGACACCTCTACGAGCAGTACTTC.

For the CDR3, the DNA is TGTGCCAGCAGCCCTGAGGGGGGGACGAGCTCCTACAATGAGCAGTTCTTC. It encodes CASSPEGGTSSYNEQFF. The chain recombines TRBV7-2 with TRBJ2-1; tentative D call: TRBD2 (7 bases). The CDR3 has 17 amino acids. Per the germline V gene, CDR1 is SGHTA and CDR2 is FQGNSA. V was pared by 5 bases and J by 0 bases, with 17 bases between.

This clonotype occurred a few times. This chain uses TRBV20-1 with TRBJ2-1; no clear D gene. With 5 bases removed from V and 6 bases from J, the gap between germline ends came to 11 bases. The germline V gene has CDR1 DFQATT and CDR2 SNEGSKA (reference sequence). The length of the CDR3 is 12 residues. This CDR3 reads CSAEPFGNEQFF. The CDR3 DNA sequence: TGCAGTGCTGAGCCGTTCGGCAATGAGCAGTTCTTC.

The sample holds a few counts of this clonotype. The CDR3 region is CASSSSGRAGNEQFF. In DNA, the CDR3 is TGTGCCAGCAGTTCTAGCGGGAGGGCTGGGAATGAGCAGTTCTTC. This sequence joins TRBV12-3 or TRBV12-4 and TRBJ2-1, with 12 bases aligning to TRBD2. With V trimmed by 4 bases and J by 7 bases, 5 bases remained unmatched. The CDR3 contains 15 residues.

This clonotype showed up just a few times. This chain joins TRBV6-5 and TRBJ1-6, with D unclear. From germline, CDR1 is MNHEY and CDR2 SVGAGI. This CDR3 region has 17 residues. The germline V and J ends were trimmed by 4 bases and 6 bases, with 19 bases remaining between them. In DNA, the CDR3 is TGTGCCAGCAGTTCCCTCTGGAGGGCGGTGGGTAATTCACCCCTCCACTTT. Translating it yields CASSSLWRAVGNSPLHF.

There are a few counts of this clonotype. The chain joins TRBV20-1 to TRBJ2-3; 7 bases agree with TRBD2. V lost 5 bases and J lost 8; bases outside the gene matches: 16. The CDR3 is made up of 15 amino acids. Germline CDR1 reads DFQATT; CDR2 reads SNEGSKA (reference sequence). CDR3: CSAEFEERDHVTQYF. In nucleotides, the CDR3 is TGCAGTGCTGAATTTGAAGAGCGGGACCATGTTACGCAGTATTTT.

The rearrangement uses TRBV29-1 and TRBJ2-1, with D maybe TRBD1 (7 bases). The CDR3 is 14 amino acids. In germline, CDR1 is SQVTM, CDR2 ANQGSEA. The V and J ends lost 5 bases and 4 bases respectively, with 15 bases between them. CDR3 nucleotide sequence: TGCAGCGTTACTGCGGGACAGACGTACAATGAGCAGTTCTTC. Its protein is CSVTAGQTYNEQFF.

The rearrangement joins TRBV20-1 to TRBJ2-5; 8 bases are a match to TRBD2. V trimming: 3 bases; J trimming: 5 bases; junction bases outside the gene matches: 11. The CDR3 is made up of 15 amino acids. Per germline, CDR1 DFQATT and CDR2 SNEGSKA (reference sequence). The CDR3 here is CSARVGTGGRETQYF. The CDR3 nucleotides are TGCAGTGCTAGGGTCGGAACGGGGGGGCGCGAGACCCAGTACTTC.

This clonotype was found a few times. CDR3 region: CASRMTGGGSEQYF. CDR3 sequence (DNA): TGTGCCAGCAGAATGACAGGGGGCGGCTCCGAGCAGTACTTC. This chain links TRBV12-3 or TRBV12-4 with TRBJ2-5, with 10 bases matching TRBD1. TRBJ2-7 explains the end of the DNA better; the J call may be wrong. This CDR3 is built from 14 residues.

With respect to this clonotype: Because it lacks the conserved phenylalanine or tryptophan at the end, this CDR3 is likely a read error. This chain's CDR3 is CSASFGPTEAFC. The CDR3 DNA follows: TGCAGTGCTAGTTTCGGCCCCACTGAAGCTTTCTGT. V is TRBV20-1 and J is TRBJ1-1; no clear D. CDR1 and CDR2 (germline): DFQATT, SNEGSKA (reference sequence). This CDR3 comprises 12 residues. V was shortened by 3 bases and J by 4 bases, with 9 bases between the two germline ends.

The chain joins TRBV9 to TRBJ2-1; TRBD1 aligns across 9 bases. The CDR3 contains 14 residues. Per the germline V gene, CDR1 is SGDLS and CDR2 is YYNGEE. The trim removed 3 bases at V and 9 bases at J, leaving 7 bases unmatched. CDR3 DNA sequence: TGTGCCAGCAGCGCGGGGACAGGGTTGGGTGAGCAGTTCTTC. Protein product: CASSAGTGLGEQFF.

This clonotype appeared a few times. CDR3: CASSLGGRVGKNIQYF. In DNA, the CDR3 is TGTGCCAGCAGCTTAGGGGGCAGGGTGGGCAAAAACATTCAGTACTTC. The J gene is TRBJ2-4, the V gene TRBV7-2, with D possibly TRBD1 on 5 matching bases. CDR3 size: 16 residues. Germline V gene lookup returns CDR1 SGHTA and CDR2 FQGNSA. The germline V and J ends were trimmed by 1 base and 3 bases, with 13 bases remaining between them.

This rearrangement joins TRBV7-9 to TRBJ1-1; possible D gene TRBD1, 6 bases. Trimming removed 5 bases from V and 5 bases from J, with 18 bases in between. Germline V lookup: CDR1 SEHNR, CDR2 FQNEAQ (reference sequence). This CDR3 comprises 15 residues. This chain's CDR3 is CASSSIQGTETEAFF. The CDR3 nucleotides are TGTGCCAGCAGCAGTATCCAGGGGACGGAGACTGAAGCTTTCTTT.